Listed below are T cell receptor beta chains from one sample, sequenced in a study of OX40 agonist ivuxolimab in advanced cancers. Data came from immunoSEQ multiplex PCR; TCRdb stores just in-frame clones and leaves some out. The sample has around 80,000 clones; more than 80% are singletons. The specimen comprised CD4+ or CD8+ T cells sorted from blood, sampled in a trial of the OX40 agonist ivuxolimab. The receptors come from an adult with an advanced solid tumor such as melanoma, head and neck, liver or kidney cancer. Both conserved end residues are part of each CDR3. Each record gives: CDR3 DNA, CDR3 protein, D gene, J gene, V gene, clone size. The D gene is left open where the match is weak. Expanded clones are given a class, and other clones once, few, many or no size at all.

cdr3_nt: TGTGCCAGCAGCCCCGGGCTTAATTCACCCCTCCACTTT; cdr3_aa: CASSPGLNSPLHF; d_call: NA; j_call: TRBJ1-6; v_call: TRBV7-6; clone_size: few
cdr3_nt: TGTGCCATCAGTGGGACAGGGGGCGATGGCTACACCTTC; cdr3_aa: CAISGTGGDGYTF; d_call: TRBD1; j_call: TRBJ1-2; v_call: TRBV10-3; clone_size: NA
cdr3_nt: TGTGCCAGCAGCCCAGTACGGGGAGGGGAAGAGACCCAGTACTTC; cdr3_aa: CASSPVRGGEETQYF; d_call: TRBD2; j_call: TRBJ2-5; v_call: TRBV7-6; clone_size: NA
cdr3_nt: TGTGCCAGCAGCCCCCGAGGCAGTGCTAGCACAGATACGCAGTATTTT; cdr3_aa: CASSPRGSASTDTQYF; d_call: NA; j_call: TRBJ2-3; v_call: TRBV7-3; clone_size: NA
cdr3_nt: TGTGCCAGCAGTTTATCATTCGCGGCGGGGCCTAGAAATACGCAGTATTTT; cdr3_aa: CASSLSFAAGPRNTQYF; d_call: NA; j_call: TRBJ2-3; v_call: TRBV27; clone_size: NA
cdr3_nt: TGCGCCAGCAGCTTGATGAGACTAGCGGGGGACAATGAGCAGTTCTTC; cdr3_aa: CASSLMRLAGDNEQFF; d_call: TRBD2; j_call: TRBJ2-1; v_call: TRBV5-1; clone_size: NA
cdr3_nt: TGCGCCAGCAGCCCCGGGACAGGGTACAATGAGCAGTTCTTC; cdr3_aa: CASSPGTGYNEQFF; d_call: TRBD1; j_call: TRBJ2-1; v_call: TRBV5-1; clone_size: NA
cdr3_nt: TGTGCCAGCTCAAAACTAGCGGCAGATACGCAGTATTTT; cdr3_aa: CASSKLAADTQYF; d_call: TRBD2; j_call: TRBJ2-3; v_call: TRBV18; clone_size: once
cdr3_nt: TGTGCCAGCAGCCCGACAGGGGTTGATGGCTACACCTTC; cdr3_aa: CASSPTGVDGYTF; d_call: TRBD1; j_call: TRBJ1-2; v_call: TRBV7-9; clone_size: few
cdr3_nt: TGCAGCGTTGGTGGCAATCAGCCCCAGCATTTT; cdr3_aa: CSVGGNQPQHF; d_call: NA; j_call: TRBJ1-5; v_call: TRBV29-1; clone_size: few
cdr3_nt: TGTGCCTGGAGTGTAGGTGGTAATGGCTACACCTTC; cdr3_aa: CAWSVGGNGYTF; d_call: NA; j_call: TRBJ1-2; v_call: TRBV30; clone_size: NA
cdr3_nt: TGTGCCAGCACGGGATCGGGACAGGGGGAGGACAATGAGCAGTTCTTC; cdr3_aa: CASTGSGQGEDNEQFF; d_call: TRBD1; j_call: TRBJ2-1; v_call: TRBV28; clone_size: NA
cdr3_nt: TGTGCCAGCAGCGCCGGACTAGCGCGGGAGACCCAGTACTTC; cdr3_aa: CASSAGLARETQYF; d_call: TRBD2; j_call: TRBJ2-5; v_call: TRBV9; clone_size: NA
cdr3_nt: TGTGCCAGCAGCTTGGGGTCCCCCTCCTACGAGCAGTACTTC; cdr3_aa: CASSLGSPSYEQYF; d_call: NA; j_call: TRBJ2-7; v_call: TRBV7-9; clone_size: NA
cdr3_nt: TGTGCCAGCAGCTTCCGGGACAGCAGAATTACTGAAGCTTTCTTT; cdr3_aa: CASSFRDSRITEAFF; d_call: TRBD1; j_call: TRBJ1-1; v_call: TRBV5-4; clone_size: NA
cdr3_nt: TGTGCCAGTAGTATTCGTGGACAGCCCCAGCATTTT; cdr3_aa: CASSIRGQPQHF; d_call: NA; j_call: TRBJ1-5; v_call: TRBV19; clone_size: NA
cdr3_nt: TGTGCCAGCAGCGTAGACAGCTCCTATAATTCACCCCTCCACTTT; cdr3_aa: CASSVDSSYNSPLHF; d_call: NA; j_call: TRBJ1-6; v_call: TRBV9; clone_size: NA
cdr3_nt: TGTGCCAGCAGCTTTGGGTCGTCGGGCACTGAAGCTTTCTTT; cdr3_aa: CASSFGSSGTEAFF; d_call: NA; j_call: TRBJ1-1; v_call: TRBV5-5; clone_size: NA
cdr3_nt: TGTGCCAGCAGCGTAGAAGAGCGGGGGTTAAACACCGGGGAGCTGTTTTTT; cdr3_aa: CASSVEERGLNTGELFF; d_call: TRBD2; j_call: TRBJ2-2; v_call: TRBV9; clone_size: NA
cdr3_nt: TGTGCCACCCGGCCGGGGAAGTATCAGCCCCAGCATTTT; cdr3_aa: CATRPGKYQPQHF; d_call: NA; j_call: TRBJ1-5; v_call: TRBV28; clone_size: few
cdr3_nt: TGTGCCAGCAGCTACCCAGGGGCTGCAACTCTTGGGAGCTACACCTTC; cdr3_aa: CASSYPGAATLGSYTF; d_call: NA; j_call: TRBJ1-2; v_call: TRBV11-2; clone_size: NA
cdr3_nt: TGTGCCAGCAGCCTAGGGGAGGGTAAGTCCCAGCATTTT; cdr3_aa: CASSLGEGKSQHF; d_call: NA; j_call: TRBJ1-5; v_call: TRBV7-2; clone_size: NA
cdr3_nt: TGTGCCAGCAGTGAATTTATACAGGGTGTGTACGAGCAGTACTTC; cdr3_aa: CASSEFIQGVYEQYF; d_call: NA; j_call: TRBJ2-7; v_call: TRBV6-1; clone_size: NA
cdr3_nt: TGTGCCATTGCACCGGGGGCCACAGATACGCAGTATTTT; cdr3_aa: CAIAPGATDTQYF; d_call: NA; j_call: TRBJ2-3; v_call: TRBV4-2; clone_size: NA
cdr3_nt: TGTGCCAGCAGCTTTCAGGGTACGAATCAGCCCCAGCATTTT; cdr3_aa: CASSFQGTNQPQHF; d_call: NA; j_call: TRBJ1-5; v_call: TRBV5-5; clone_size: NA
cdr3_nt: TGTGCCAGCAGCTTAGCGCGATGGGGCAGCCAAGAGACCCAGTACTTC; cdr3_aa: CASSLARWGSQETQYF; d_call: NA; j_call: TRBJ2-5; v_call: TRBV7-9; clone_size: NA
cdr3_nt: TGTGCCAGCAGCGCATCTAGCGTATACAATGAGCAGTTCTTC; cdr3_aa: CASSASSVYNEQFF; d_call: NA; j_call: TRBJ2-1; v_call: TRBV11-1; clone_size: NA
cdr3_nt: TGTGCTAGTGGTCCAACAGGGGGCGAGACCCAGTACTTC; cdr3_aa: CASGPTGGETQYF; d_call: TRBD1; j_call: TRBJ2-5; v_call: TRBV12-5; clone_size: NA
cdr3_nt: TGTGCCAGCTCACTCGAATTAAGTTACGGATTCGAGCAGTACTTC; cdr3_aa: CASSLELSYGFEQYF; d_call: NA; j_call: TRBJ2-7; v_call: TRBV18; clone_size: few